This T cell receptor (beta chain) stems from a study of shared clonotypes between healthy human individuals. Comment on this clone: The antigen remains undetermined.

This CDR3 spans 11 amino acids. The ends were cut back, 5 bases at V and 5 bases at J, with 4 bases in the middle. In germline, CDR1 is LGHNT, CDR2 FRNRAP. Study-wide results and limits: Although depth was large, rarefaction showed that sequencing of the sorted subsets was incomplete.

Repertoires were generated with immunoSEQ multiplex PCR, while TCRdb's copy carries only in-frame clones and drops some. The sample includes over a million clones, roughly 96% of them seen just once. The sequence was collected from a man younger than 40 in good health. The V call is TRBV12-5, the J call TRBJ2-1, with D uncertain. Sequenced material: naive CD4+ T cells sorted from blood. Subset reported: CD45RA+ positively selected. In DNA form, the CDR3 reads TGTGCTAGTGGTCCGAACAATGAGCAGTTCTTC. As protein: CASGPNNEQFF.